Each of the 3 T cell receptor beta chains below was sequenced from the same sample in a study of T cell repertoires in cytomegalovirus infection. TCRdb ran MiXCR on the reads and lists one entry per CDR3 protein. The sample holds hundreds of thousands of distinct CDR3 sequences; about a sixth are singletons and the top ten take around 13%. Material: PBMCs. These receptor sequences come from a human donor in good health (CMV status not recorded). Some clones in this sample may be carry-over from other donors' samples.

The rearrangement joins TRBV20-1 to TRBJ2-1, with 7 positions matching TRBD2. Germline CDR1 is DFQATT and CDR2 is SNEGSKA (reference sequence). The V segment lost 6 bases and the J segment 8 bases; nucleotides outside the gene matches: 4. This CDR3 has 11 residues. The CDR3 coding sequence is TGCAGTGCGGGGGGGATCGATGAGCAGTTCTTC. Protein product: CSAGGIDEQFF.

This chain connects TRBV6-2 or TRBV6-3 to TRBJ2-1, with 7 bases aligning to TRBD1. Germline trimming cut 5 bases from V and 5 bases from J; bases unmatched to any gene: 6. This CDR3 is 14 amino acids long. The germline V gene has CDR1 MNHEY and CDR2 SVGEGT. In DNA form, the CDR3 reads TGTGCCAGCAGTCCCGGGACAGAAAACAATGAGCAGTTCTTC. Protein sequence: CASSPGTENNEQFF.

This clonotype occurred many times. The CDR3 nucleotides read TGTGCCAGCAGCCCCCCAGGCAGCCGCTATGGCTACACCTTC. It is translated as CASSPPGSRYGYTF. The rearrangement uses TRBV7-2 and TRBJ1-2, with unresolved D. Trimming shortened V by 5 bases and J by 4 bases, and 14 bases separated the two germline ends. This CDR3 has 14 amino acids. Germline V gene data show CDR1 as SGHTA and CDR2 as FQGNSA.